This T cell receptor (beta chain) came from a study of beta chain features in type 1 diabetes. As for the study in general: The samples had 90 million to 130 million sorted cells examined in all.

The isolated RNA, all of it, was reverse transcribed, so expressed TCRB transcripts were what got sequenced. Measured with immunoSEQ multiplex PCR; TCRdb has only the in-frame clones, and not every one. The data contain about 340,000 clones, roughly 8% of them seen just once; the ten biggest clones take up 0.44%. Only a few counts were recorded for this clone. The TCR comes from a woman between 18 and 30 years old in good health. The specimen sequenced was central memory CD4+ T cells from blood.

CDR3 region: CASSLEGSTGNEQFF. The CDR3 region has the DNA TGCGCCAGCAGCTTGGAGGGTAGTACTGGAAATGAGCAGTTCTTC. This rearrangement joins TRBV5-1 to TRBJ2-1; D remains ambiguous. Trimming left V 0 bases short and J 7 bases short, with 14 bases between. CDR1 and CDR2 (germline): SGHRS, YFSETQ. The CDR3 is 15 residues long. Full variable domain (remainder filled in from reference TRBV5-1 and TRBJ2-1): KAGVTQTPRYLIKTRGQQVTLSCSPISGHRSVSWYQQTPGQGLQFLFEYFSETQRNKGNFPGRFSGRQFSNSRSEMNVSTLELGDSALYLCASSLEGSTGNEQFFGPGTRLTVL.